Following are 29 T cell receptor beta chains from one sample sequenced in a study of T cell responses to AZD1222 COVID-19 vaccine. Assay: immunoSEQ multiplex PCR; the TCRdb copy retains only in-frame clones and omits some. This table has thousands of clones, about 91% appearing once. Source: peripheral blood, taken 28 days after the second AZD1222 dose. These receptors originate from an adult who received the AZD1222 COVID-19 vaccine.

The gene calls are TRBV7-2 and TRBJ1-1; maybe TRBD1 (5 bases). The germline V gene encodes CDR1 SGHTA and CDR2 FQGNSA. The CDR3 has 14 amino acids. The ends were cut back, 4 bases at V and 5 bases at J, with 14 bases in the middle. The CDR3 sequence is CASSSMGTLTEAFF. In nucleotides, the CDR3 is TGTGCCAGCAGCTCCATGGGGACTTTGACTGAAGCTTTCTTT.

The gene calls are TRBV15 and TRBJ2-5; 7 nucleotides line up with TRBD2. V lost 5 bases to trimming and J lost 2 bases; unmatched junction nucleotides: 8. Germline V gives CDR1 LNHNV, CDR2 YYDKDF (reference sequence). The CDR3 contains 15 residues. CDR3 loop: CATSRGEATQETQYF. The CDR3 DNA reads TGTGCCACCAGCCGGGGGGAGGCCACGCAAGAGACCCAGTACTTC.

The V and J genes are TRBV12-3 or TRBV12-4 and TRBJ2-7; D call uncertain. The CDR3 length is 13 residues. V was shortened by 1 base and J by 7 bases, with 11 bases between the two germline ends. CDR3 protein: CASSLDAGHEQYF. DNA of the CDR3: TGTGCCAGCAGTTTAGATGCAGGTCATGAGCAGTACTTC.

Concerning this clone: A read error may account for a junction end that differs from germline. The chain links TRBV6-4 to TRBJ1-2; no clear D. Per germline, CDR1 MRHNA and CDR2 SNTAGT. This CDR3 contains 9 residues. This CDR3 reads CASSDSVEF. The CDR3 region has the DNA TGTGCCAGCAGTGACTCCGTGGAGTTC.

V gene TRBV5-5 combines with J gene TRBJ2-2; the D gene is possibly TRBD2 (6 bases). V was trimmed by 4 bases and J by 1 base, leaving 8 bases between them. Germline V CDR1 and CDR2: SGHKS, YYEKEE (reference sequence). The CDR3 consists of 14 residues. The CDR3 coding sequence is TGTGCCAGCAGCGCGGGGCAGAACACCGGGGAGCTGTTTTTT. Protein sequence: CASSAGQNTGELFF.

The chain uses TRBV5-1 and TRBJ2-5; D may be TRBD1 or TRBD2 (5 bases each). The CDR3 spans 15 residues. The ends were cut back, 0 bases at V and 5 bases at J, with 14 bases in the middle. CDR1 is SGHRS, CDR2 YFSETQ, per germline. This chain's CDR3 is CASSLVRDPGETQYF. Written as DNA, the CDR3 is TGCGCCAGCAGCTTGGTCCGGGACCCCGGGGAGACCCAGTACTTC.

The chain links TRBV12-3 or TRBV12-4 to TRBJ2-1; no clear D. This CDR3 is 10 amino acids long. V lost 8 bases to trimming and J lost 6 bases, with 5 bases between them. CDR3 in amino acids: CASASNEQFF. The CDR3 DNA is TGTGCCAGCGCGAGCAATGAGCAGTTCTTC.

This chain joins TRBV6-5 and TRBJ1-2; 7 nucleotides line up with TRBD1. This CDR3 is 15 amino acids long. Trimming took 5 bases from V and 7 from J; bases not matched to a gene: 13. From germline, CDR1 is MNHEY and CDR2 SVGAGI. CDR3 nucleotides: TGTGCCAGCAGTAAAACGGGACAGCAGACTTCTGGCTACACCTTC. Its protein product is CASSKTGQQTSGYTF.

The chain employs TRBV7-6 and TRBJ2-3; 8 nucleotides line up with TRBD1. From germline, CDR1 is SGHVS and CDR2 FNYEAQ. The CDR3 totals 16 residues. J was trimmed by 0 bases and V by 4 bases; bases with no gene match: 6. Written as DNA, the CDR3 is TGTGCCAGCAGCTGGCAGGGGGCGCAGAGCACAGATACGCAGTATTTT. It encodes CASSWQGAQSTDTQYF. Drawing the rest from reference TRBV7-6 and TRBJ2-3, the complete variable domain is GAGVSQSPRYKVTKRGQDVALRCDPISGHVSLYWYRQALGQGPEFLTYFNYEAQQDKSGLPNDRFSAERPEGSISTLTIQRTEQRDSAMYRCASSWQGAQSTDTQYFGPGTRLTVL.

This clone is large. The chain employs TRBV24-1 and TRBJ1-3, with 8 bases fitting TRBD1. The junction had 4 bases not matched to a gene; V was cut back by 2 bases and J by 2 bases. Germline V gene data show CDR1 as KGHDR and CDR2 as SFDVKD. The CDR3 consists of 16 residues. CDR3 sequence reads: CATSDSTGVAGNTIYF. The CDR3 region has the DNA TGTGCCACCAGTGATTCGACAGGGGTAGCTGGAAACACCATATATTTT.

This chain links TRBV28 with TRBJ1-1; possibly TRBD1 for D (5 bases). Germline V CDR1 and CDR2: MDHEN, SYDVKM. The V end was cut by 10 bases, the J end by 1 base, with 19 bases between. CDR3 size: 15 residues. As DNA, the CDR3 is TGTGCCATATCTCGACAGAGAACGAGGAACACTGAAGCTTTCTTT. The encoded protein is CAISRQRTRNTEAFF.

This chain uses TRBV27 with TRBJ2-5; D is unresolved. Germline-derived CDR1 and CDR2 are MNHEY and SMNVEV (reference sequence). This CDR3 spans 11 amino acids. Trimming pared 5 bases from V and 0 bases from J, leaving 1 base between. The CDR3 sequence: CASSHQETQYF. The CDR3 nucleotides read TGTGCCAGCAGTCACCAAGAGACCCAGTACTTC.

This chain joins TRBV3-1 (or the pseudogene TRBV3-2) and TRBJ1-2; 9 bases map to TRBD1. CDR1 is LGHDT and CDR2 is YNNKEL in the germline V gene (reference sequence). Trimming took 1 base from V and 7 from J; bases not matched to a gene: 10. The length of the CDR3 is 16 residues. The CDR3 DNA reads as TGTGCCAGCAGCCAAGGCGCCTCGGGACAGGGATTTGGCTACACCTTC. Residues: CASSQGASGQGFGYTF.

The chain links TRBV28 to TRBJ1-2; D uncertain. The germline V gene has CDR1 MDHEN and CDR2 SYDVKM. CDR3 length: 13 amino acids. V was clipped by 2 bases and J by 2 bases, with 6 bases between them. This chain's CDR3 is CASSLGQNYGYTF. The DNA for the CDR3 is TGTGCCAGCAGTTTAGGTCAGAACTATGGCTACACCTTC.

The CDR3 loop reads CAVLEINRGTEAFF. The CDR3 bases are TGTGCTGTCTTAGAGATAAACAGGGGCACTGAAGCTTTCTTT. This chain links TRBV28 with TRBJ1-1, with 7 bases that match TRBD1. The germline V gene encodes CDR1 MDHEN and CDR2 SYDVKM. The CDR3 is made up of 14 amino acids.

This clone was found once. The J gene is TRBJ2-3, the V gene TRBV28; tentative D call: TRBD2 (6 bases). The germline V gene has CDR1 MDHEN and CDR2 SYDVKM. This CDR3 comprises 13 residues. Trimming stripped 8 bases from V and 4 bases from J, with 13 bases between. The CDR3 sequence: CASRLGKADTQYF. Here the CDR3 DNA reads TGTGCCAGCCGACTAGGGAAGGCAGATACGCAGTATTTT.

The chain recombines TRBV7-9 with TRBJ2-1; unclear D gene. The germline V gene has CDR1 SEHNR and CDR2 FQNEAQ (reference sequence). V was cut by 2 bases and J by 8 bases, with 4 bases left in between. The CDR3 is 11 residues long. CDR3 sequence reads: CASSLYDEQFF. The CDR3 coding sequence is TGTGCCAGCAGCTTATACGATGAGCAGTTCTTC.

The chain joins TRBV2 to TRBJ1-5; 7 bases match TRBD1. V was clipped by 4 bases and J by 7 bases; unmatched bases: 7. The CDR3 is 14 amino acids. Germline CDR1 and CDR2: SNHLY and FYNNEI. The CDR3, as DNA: TGTGCCAGCAGTGCCCAGGGGGGTGGGCAGCCCCAGCATTTT. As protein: CASSAQGGGQPQHF.

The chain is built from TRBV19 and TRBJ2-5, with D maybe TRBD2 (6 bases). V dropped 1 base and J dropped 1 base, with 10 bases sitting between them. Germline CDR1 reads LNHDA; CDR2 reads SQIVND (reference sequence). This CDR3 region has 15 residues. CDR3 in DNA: TGTGCCAGTAGTATAGGGGGGACTGTCCAAGAGACCCAGTACTTC. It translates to CASSIGGTVQETQYF.

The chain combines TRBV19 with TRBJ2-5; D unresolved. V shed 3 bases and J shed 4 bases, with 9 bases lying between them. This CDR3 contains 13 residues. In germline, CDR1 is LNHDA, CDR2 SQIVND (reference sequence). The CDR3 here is CASSITSGETQYF. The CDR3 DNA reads TGTGCCAGTAGTATCACATCGGGAGAGACCCAGTACTTC. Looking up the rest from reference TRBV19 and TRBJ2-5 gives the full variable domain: DGGITQSPKYLFRKEGQNVTLSCEQNLNHDAMYWYRQDPGQGLRLIYYSQIVNDFQKGDIAEGYSVSREKKESFPLTVTSAQKNPTAFYLCASSITSGETQYFGPGTRLLVL.

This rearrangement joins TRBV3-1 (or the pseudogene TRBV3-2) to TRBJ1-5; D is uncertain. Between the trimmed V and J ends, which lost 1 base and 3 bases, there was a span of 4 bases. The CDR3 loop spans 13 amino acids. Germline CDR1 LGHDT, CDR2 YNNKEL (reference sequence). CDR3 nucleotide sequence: TGTGCCAGCAGCCAAGGGGTCAATCAGCCCCAGCATTTT. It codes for CASSQGVNQPQHF.

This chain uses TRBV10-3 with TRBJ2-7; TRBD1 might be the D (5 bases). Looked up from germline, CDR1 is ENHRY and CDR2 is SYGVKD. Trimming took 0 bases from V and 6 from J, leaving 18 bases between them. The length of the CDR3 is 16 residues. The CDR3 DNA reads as TGTGCCATCAGTGAGTCAGGGGCAGGAGCGCCCACCGAGCAGTACTTC. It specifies CAISESGAGAPTEQYF.

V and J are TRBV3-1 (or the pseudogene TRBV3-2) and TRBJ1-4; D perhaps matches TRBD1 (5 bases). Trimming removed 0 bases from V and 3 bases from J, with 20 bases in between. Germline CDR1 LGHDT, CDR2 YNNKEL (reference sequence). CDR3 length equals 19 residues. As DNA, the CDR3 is TGTGCCAGCAGCCAAGATCCCGGACATGAGGGATGGGCTAATGAAAAACTGTTTTTT. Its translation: CASSQDPGHEGWANEKLFF.

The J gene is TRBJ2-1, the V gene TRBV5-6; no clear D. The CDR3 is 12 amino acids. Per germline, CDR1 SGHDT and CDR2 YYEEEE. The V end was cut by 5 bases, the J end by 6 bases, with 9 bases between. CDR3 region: CASSLRLNEQFF. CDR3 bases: TGTGCCAGCAGTTTGAGGCTCAATGAGCAGTTCTTC.

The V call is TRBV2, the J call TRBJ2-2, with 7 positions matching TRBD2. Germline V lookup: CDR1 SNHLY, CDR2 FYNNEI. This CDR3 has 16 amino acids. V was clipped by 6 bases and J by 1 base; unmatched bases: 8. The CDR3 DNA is TGTGCCAGCAGCGTAGGGCTAGCGGAGAACACCGGGGAGCTGTTTTTT. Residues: CASSVGLAENTGELFF.

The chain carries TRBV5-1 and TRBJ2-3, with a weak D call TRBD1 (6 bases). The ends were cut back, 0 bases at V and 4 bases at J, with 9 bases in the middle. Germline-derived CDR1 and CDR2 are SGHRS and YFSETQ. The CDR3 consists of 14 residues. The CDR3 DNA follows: TGCGCCAGCAGCTTGGTCTGGGGGCCAGATACGCAGTATTTT. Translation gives CASSLVWGPDTQYF.

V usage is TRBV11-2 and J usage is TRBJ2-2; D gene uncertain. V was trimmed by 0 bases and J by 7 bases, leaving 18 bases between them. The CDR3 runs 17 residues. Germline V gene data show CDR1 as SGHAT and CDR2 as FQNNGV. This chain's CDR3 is CASSLDLTRTGSGELFF. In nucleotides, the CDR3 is TGTGCCAGCAGCTTAGACCTAACCAGGACCGGAAGCGGGGAGCTGTTTTTT.

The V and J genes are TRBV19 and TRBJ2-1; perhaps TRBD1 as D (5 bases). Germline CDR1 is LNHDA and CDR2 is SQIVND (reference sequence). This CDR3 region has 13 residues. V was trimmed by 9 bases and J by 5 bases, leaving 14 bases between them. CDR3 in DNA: TGTGCCAGCGAGGCAGGGTGGGACAATGAGCAGTTCTTC. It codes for CASEAGWDNEQFF.

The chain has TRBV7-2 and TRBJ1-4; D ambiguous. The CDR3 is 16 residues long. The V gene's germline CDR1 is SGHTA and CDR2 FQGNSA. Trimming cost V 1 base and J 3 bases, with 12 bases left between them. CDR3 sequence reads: CASSLVSGVANEKLFF. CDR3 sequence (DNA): TGTGCCAGCAGCTTAGTTTCCGGGGTTGCTAATGAAAAACTGTTTTTT.